This record looks at one TCR beta chain sequence and its context. Its antigen is unknown. No much larger clonotype is one base removed from it; base qualities were not supplied. This specimen's treatment or condition label, per the study, means: approximately nine-day PBMC culture with coronavirus spike peptide pools or control peptides (ViraFEST assay). CD4+ T cells from unexposed donors were collected before the COVID-19 pandemic (2011-2018). To expand antigen-specific T cells with peptide pools and then pick out the expanded clonotypes through TCR sequencing, the study relied on the ViraFEST assay. PBMCs were cultured at roughly 1.8 million per well in IMDM supplemented with roughly 5% human AB serum and approximately 10 IU/ml IL-2, with roughly 9.5 ug/ml peptide pools added. On days 3 and 7, half of the culture medium was replaced with fresh IL-2-containing medium. After 9 to 11 days of culture, CD4+ T cells were isolated by negative selection with the EasySep CD4+ T cell isolation kit. As cell numbers permitted, CD4+ T cells from unexposed donors were tested for reactivity to SARS-CoV-2 S and N and to four common cold coronavirus spike pools. Ficoll-Paque Plus gradient centrifugation was used to isolate PBMCs from whole blood, and the isolated PBMCs were then either used fresh or cryopreserved at -140C. In general, triplicate wells were set up for every culture condition. Leukapheresis product for the unexposed donors was bought commercially.

The sample comes from a study of vaccination and CD4 T cells after COVID-19 (dated by TCRdb to between 2021 and 2023). A note on the overall study: Six males and four females were included in the convalescent cohort, with two Hispanic individuals, seven Caucasians, two Asians and one multiracial person represented. Overlapping spike peptide pools from SARS-CoV-2 and from the common cold coronaviruses HCoV-NL63, HCoV-OC43 and HCoV-229E were used as culture stimuli. Participants got two doses of the Pfizer-BioNTech BNT162b2 vaccine (n=8) or two doses of the Moderna mRNA-1273 vaccine (n=2). Post-COVID blood samples were collected from convalescent patients a median of approximately 93 days after diagnosis, with a range of about 35 to 180 days. As controls, cultures received a CEFX viral epitope pool (the positive control), an HIV-1 Nef peptide pool (the negative control), or no peptide at all. In an earlier paper using these donors, memory CD4+ T cell crossreactivity between SARS-CoV-2 and common cold coronavirus spike proteins was assessed at the TCR clonotype level. The time from the second vaccine dose to post-vaccine blood sampling had a median of roughly 79 days and ranged from about 12 to 250 days. In 10 COVID-19 convalescent patients and a handful of infection-naive healthy vaccine recipients, researchers compared the spike-specific CD4+ TCR repertoire from before mRNA vaccination with the repertoire from after.

Receptors were amplified or captured by PCR. DNA from cultured CD4+ T cells was subjected to TCR sequencing with the Oncomine TCR Beta short-read assay at the Johns Hopkins FTIC core. The QIAamp micro DNA kit was used to extract genomic DNA from the cultured CD4+ T cells. The Oncomine TCR Beta libraries from cultured CD4+ T cells were pooled using unique dual indexes and then sequenced on an Illumina iSeq 100. Per the source publication's procedure: Non-productive sequences were filtered out, and CDR3s that did not start with C, did not end with F or W, or were shorter than 7 amino acids were discarded. The MANAFEST web application identified antigen-specific clonotypes by comparing peptide-stimulated wells against reference wells and other culture wells. For a clone to be called positive, the clone needed an FDR below 0.05, an odds ratio above 5, and a productive frequency above 0.1% in at least two of three replicate wells. A clonotype counted as cross-reactive if it showed significant expansion both in the SARS-CoV-2 spike wells and in at least one common cold coronavirus spike condition. Similarity between CDR3 sequences was evaluated in R version 3.6.1 using Levenshtein distances (stringdist) and unrooted phylogenetic trees (ape). TCRdb trimmed public reads at Q25 via fastp, called clones via MiXCR and kept in-frame beta chains. Identical CDR3 protein sequences are pooled into one entry, listed with their most common genes and DNA. The V and J calls shown here were made by TCRdb, not taken from the authors' results. The sample records around 10,000 distinct CDR3 sequences, about 34% of which are singletons. More than 11% of the sample comes from the top ten.

V and J are trimmed by 4 bases and 0 bases, and the gene matches miss 6 bases of the junction. The germline V gene supplies CDR1 MDHEN and CDR2 SYDVKM. Including cysteine and phenylalanine, the CDR3 has 16 amino acids. The retained sequence is limited to the CDR3, 48 bases, with the frame set at the first base. The investigation overall reported the following: Among convalescent patients, a median approximately 88% of the SARS-CoV-2-reactive clones seen after vaccination appeared only after vaccination, which suggests priming specific to the vaccine. Only a relatively small number of convalescent patients were included in the study, and early timepoints following natural infection were not analyzed. The median number of SARS-CoV-2-reactive clonotypes rose from roughly 20 after infection to 35 to 45 after vaccination, but the change was not significant. Nearly all vaccine-specific clones in convalescent patients (304 of 307) were mono-reactive for SARS-CoV-2 spike rather than cross-reactive with common cold coronaviruses.

The receptor was derived from a human donor in good health. The chain is assembled from TRBV28 and TRBJ1-3, and TRBD1 matches 7 of the central bases. Specimen: CD4+ T cells from blood, cultured in vitro. The DNA is as follows: TGTGCCAGCAGTTCGGGACAGATGAACTCTGGAAACACCATATATTTT. Its protein is CASSSGQMNSGNTIYF.